What follows is one T cell receptor (beta chain) and its context. The same CDR3 arises from other DNA sequences in this sample as well. The sample is drawn from a study of blood T cell repertoires in COVID-19. Background on the study: T cells, B-cell-depleted T cells, or PBMCs supplied cDNA or gDNA.

Either two negative PCRs, clearance, or symptom resolution qualified Cohort 3 donors as recovered. The method was immunoSEQ multiplex PCR; TCRdb's version includes in-frame clones alone and lacks a portion of them. This table has around 500,000 clones, approximately 90% appearing once. The V and J ends lost 3 bases and 1 base respectively, with 3 bases between them. The CDR3 sequence is 12 residues long. Sequencing was carried out using PBMCs or T cells enriched from blood (not recorded which). The sequence came from a woman in her sixties or seventies who had recovered from COVID-19. The V call is TRBV12-3 or TRBV12-4, the J call TRBJ1-2; no clear D gene. The CDR3: CASSFGNYGYTF. In DNA form, the CDR3 reads TGTGCCAGCAGTTTCGGTAACTATGGCTACACCTTC.